The rows below give T cell receptor beta chains drawn from one sample of a study of shared clonotypes between healthy human individuals. Libraries were prepared by immunoSEQ multiplex PCR; TCRdb keeps only in-frame clonotypes and omits some of them. This table holds more than 1.2 million clones, about 98.5% found once. The sample consisted of naive CD4+ T cells sorted from blood. All receptors come from a man aged 30 to 45 in good health. The CDR3 runs from the conserved cysteine through the conserved F or W. The D gene is left open where the match is weak. Some rows mark clone size as missing; the rest say once, few, many or name a class of expanded clone.

cdr3_nt	cdr3_aa	d_call	clone_size	v_call	j_call
TGTGCCAGCAGTCGACAGGGTTGGGAGACCCAGTACTTC	CASSRQGWETQYF	TRBD1	NA	TRBV6-1	TRBJ2-5
TGTGCCAGCAGCGTAATAGAGGGAAACACCATATATTTT	CASSVIEGNTIYF	NA	NA	TRBV9	TRBJ1-3
TGTGCCAGCAATATTCACTACTCCTACGAGCAGTACTTC	CASNIHYSYEQYF	NA	NA	TRBV6-1	TRBJ2-7
TGTGCCAGCTCACAACCGGGACTAGCGGGAACAACCTACGAGCAGTACTTC	CASSQPGLAGTTYEQYF	TRBD2	NA	TRBV18	TRBJ2-7
TGCGCCAGCAGCTTGAACCTAGCGGGAGGCAACGATGAGCAGTTCTTC	CASSLNLAGGNDEQFF	TRBD2	NA	TRBV5-1	TRBJ2-1
TGTGCCAGCAACCTCGGGACTAGGAGCACAGATACGCAGTATTTT	CASNLGTRSTDTQYF	TRBD2	NA	TRBV5-5	TRBJ2-3
TGTGCCAGCAGCCCGGGGACAGGGAGTCGTAACACCGGGGAGCTGTTTTTT	CASSPGTGSRNTGELFF	TRBD1	NA	TRBV5-6	TRBJ2-2
TGTGCCAGCAGATTAATAGCGGGAGGTTCCTACGAGCAGTACTTC	CASRLIAGGSYEQYF	TRBD2	NA	TRBV2	TRBJ2-7
TGTGCCAGCAGTGAGACAGTGAACACTGAAGCTTTCTTT	CASSETVNTEAFF	NA	once	TRBV6-1	TRBJ1-1
TGCGCCAGCAGTCAATCAAAGAACAACGACCCATACGAGCAGTACTTC	CASSQSKNNDPYEQYF	NA	NA	TRBV23-1	TRBJ2-7
TGTGCCAGCAGTGAGGGATTAGGGAATCAGCCCCAGCATTTT	CASSEGLGNQPQHF	NA	NA	TRBV6-1	TRBJ1-5
TGTGCCAGCTACAACCCAGGTGCCTACGAGCAGTACTTC	CASYNPGAYEQYF	NA	NA	TRBV6-5	TRBJ2-7
TGTGCCAGCTCACCAACGAATCGACAGGGGTCTTATCAGCCCCAGCATTTT	CASSPTNRQGSYQPQHF	TRBD1	NA	TRBV18	TRBJ1-5
TGTGCCAGCAGCCGCCTCCGGGACAGTGACCGAGCAGAGACCCAGTACTTC	CASSRLRDSDRAETQYF	TRBD1	NA	TRBV5-6	TRBJ2-5
TGTGCCAGCTCGTCGGGAGAGACCCAGTACTTC	CASSSGETQYF	NA	once	TRBV18	TRBJ2-5
TGTGCCAGCAGCGTCCTCGGAAGGGGTGAGCAGTTCTTC	CASSVLGRGEQFF	NA	once	TRBV9	TRBJ2-1
TGTGCCAGCTCACCAGGGGACAGGGTTCGCTACGAGCAGTACTTC	CASSPGDRVRYEQYF	TRBD1	once	TRBV18	TRBJ2-7
TGTGCCAGCTCACCAAGACAGGGAGGAGATACGCAGTATTTT	CASSPRQGGDTQYF	NA	NA	TRBV18	TRBJ2-3
TGTGCCAGCAGTGAACAGGGCCTAAGCTCCTACGAGCAGTACTTC	CASSEQGLSSYEQYF	NA	NA	TRBV2	TRBJ2-7
TGTGCCAGCAGCGTACAAGACAGGGTGATTGAGCAGTTCTTC	CASSVQDRVIEQFF	TRBD1	NA	TRBV7-9	TRBJ2-1
TGTGCCAGCAGTTTATACCGCTATCAGCCCCAGCATTTT	CASSLYRYQPQHF	NA	NA	TRBV27	TRBJ1-5
TGTGCCAGCTTTGGACTAGCGGGAGGGCCGGGAGAGCAGTTCTTC	CASFGLAGGPGEQFF	TRBD2	NA	TRBV18	TRBJ2-1
TGTGCCAGCAGCCCTGAGGGGGCGGAAGAAAACATTCAGTACTTC	CASSPEGAEENIQYF	TRBD1	NA	TRBV9	TRBJ2-4
TGCGCCAGCAGCCCCCGACTAGCGGACACAGATACGCAGTATTTT	CASSPRLADTDTQYF	TRBD2	once	TRBV4-3	TRBJ2-3
TGTGCCAGCAGCTTTGGGCAGCGAAGCGAGCAGTACTTC	CASSFGQRSEQYF	NA	NA	TRBV11-3	TRBJ2-7
TGCGCCAGCAGCTTGTGGCGACAGACCGATGGAAACACCATATATTTT	CASSLWRQTDGNTIYF	NA	once	TRBV5-1	TRBJ1-3